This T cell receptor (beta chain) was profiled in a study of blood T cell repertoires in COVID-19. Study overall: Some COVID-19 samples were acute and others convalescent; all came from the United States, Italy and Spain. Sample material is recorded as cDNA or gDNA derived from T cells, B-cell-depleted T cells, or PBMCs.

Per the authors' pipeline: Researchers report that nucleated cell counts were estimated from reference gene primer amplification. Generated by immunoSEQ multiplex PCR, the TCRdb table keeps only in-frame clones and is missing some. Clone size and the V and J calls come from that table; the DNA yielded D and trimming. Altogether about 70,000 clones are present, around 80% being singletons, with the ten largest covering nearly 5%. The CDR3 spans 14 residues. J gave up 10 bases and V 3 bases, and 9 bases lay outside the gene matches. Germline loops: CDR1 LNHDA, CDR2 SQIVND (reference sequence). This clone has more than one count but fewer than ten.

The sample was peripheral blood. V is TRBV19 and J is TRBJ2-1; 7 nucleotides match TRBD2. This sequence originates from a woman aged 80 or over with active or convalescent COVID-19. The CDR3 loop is CASSILASGAEQFF. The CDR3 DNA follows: TGTGCCAGTAGTATTCTCGCTAGCGGAGCGGAGCAGTTCTTC.